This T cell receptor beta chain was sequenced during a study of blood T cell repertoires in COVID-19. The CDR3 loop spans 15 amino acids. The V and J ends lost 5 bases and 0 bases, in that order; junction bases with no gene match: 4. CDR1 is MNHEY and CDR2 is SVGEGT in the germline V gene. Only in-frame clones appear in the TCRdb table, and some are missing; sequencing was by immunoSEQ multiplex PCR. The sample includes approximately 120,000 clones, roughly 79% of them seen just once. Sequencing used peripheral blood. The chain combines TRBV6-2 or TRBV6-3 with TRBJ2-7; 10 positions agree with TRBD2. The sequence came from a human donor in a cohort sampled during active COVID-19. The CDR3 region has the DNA TGTGCCAGCAGTGTCGGACTAGCGGTCTCCTACGAGCAGTACTTC. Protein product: CASSVGLAVSYEQYF.